Listed below are T cell receptor beta chains from one sample, sequenced in a study of blood T cells in healthy people across ages. TCRdb independently ran MiXCR on the 5' RACE reads; one entry per CDR3 protein. Of fewer than 1,000,000 distinct CDR3 sequences in the sample, around two fifths are singletons; the top ten hold roughly 18%. The sequenced material came from blood. The receptors stem from a man aged 60-69 years in good health. Each CDR3 is given with its conserved first and last residue. The order of the fields is J gene, clone size, V gene, CDR3 protein. Rows give clone size only sometimes, using once, few, many, or a class for an expanded clone.

TRBJ1-1,NA,TRBV6-6,CASIGLESEAFF
TRBJ1-1,NA,TRBV12-3/TRBV12-4,CASISGLLNTEAFF
TRBJ2-3,few,TRBV6-1,CASRKVPPGQGIGTDTQYF
NA,NA,TRBV28,CASSLTPPRGEQYF
TRBJ1-2,few,TRBV20-1,CSGVGGGGYTF
TRBJ1-5,NA,TRBV7-2,CASSLGRQESQPQHF
TRBJ1-6,NA,TRBV7-9,CASGGTGFNSPLHF
NA,NA,TRBV5-1,CASSGGKGGEQYF
TRBJ1-2,few,TRBV29-1,CSADVYGYTF
TRBJ2-7,few,TRBV2,CASRRRGRTYEQYF
TRBJ2-5,few,TRBV5-6,CASSISTNYQETQYF
TRBJ1-4,NA,TRBV7-2,CASSPTRLSMDEKLFF
TRBJ2-3,once,TRBV11-2,CASSRSFRDRSTDTQYF
TRBJ2-3,few,TRBV7-2,CASSLGLGRGGMNTQYF
TRBJ1-1,NA,TRBV20-1,CSPSASTGSTEAFF
TRBJ2-5,few,TRBV4-1,CASSQGRRSGEETQYF
TRBJ2-5,NA,TRBV19,CASMETGRALETQYF
TRBJ1-2,NA,TRBV6-1,CASSVSGTQGYTF
TRBJ2-5,NA,TRBV18,CASSPQETDQETQYF
TRBJ2-1,NA,TRBV2,CASSELRGGVSQDEQFF
TRBJ1-1,NA,TRBV6-1,CASSVQGVNTEAFF
TRBJ1-6,few,TRBV13,CASSLRALRSPLHF
TRBJ1-1,many,TRBV7-2,CASRGGGRATEAFF
TRBJ2-7,NA,TRBV29-1,CSVTGLISSYEQYF
TRBJ2-7,few,TRBV27,CASSSRDGPLGTQYF
TRBJ2-1,NA,TRBV7-9,CASSLGSARGGDNEQFF
TRBJ2-2,NA,TRBV7-2,CASSLRRAGELFF
TRBJ1-1,NA,TRBV20-1,CSGGRGHTEAFF
TRBJ2-7,NA,TRBV2,CASSVERVIKQYF
TRBJ1-2,NA,TRBV19,CASSIHGANYGYTF
TRBJ2-3,few,TRBV29-1,CSVDIEQGGDTQYF
TRBJ2-1,NA,TRBV29-1,CSVLTLYNEQFF
TRBJ2-3,NA,TRBV29-1,CSVDEGGTVSNTDTRYF
TRBJ1-1,few,TRBV10-2,CASSEQGLPATEAFF
TRBJ1-1,NA,TRBV2,CACRDRAPLGTEAFF
TRBJ2-5,NA,TRBV7-2,CTSSLGGETQYF
TRBJ1-1,NA,TRBV6-2/TRBV6-3,CASSYSRRGDMNTEAFF
TRBJ2-2,NA,TRBV13,CASSSQGQNTGELFF
TRBJ1-5,NA,TRBV7-6,CASSLAYERRGCFSNQPQHF
TRBJ2-6,many,TRBV6-2/TRBV6-3,CASSRGAGANVLTF
TRBJ2-3,few,TRBV12-3/TRBV12-4,CASSRGQVTDTQYF
TRBJ2-2,NA,TRBV4-3,CASSQGAAGYRGSTGELFF
TRBJ2-4,few,TRBV2,CASRERTGAQDIQYF
TRBJ1-2,NA,TRBV20-1,CSATGDIPSLVYGYTF
TRBJ1-1,NA,TRBV29-1,CSVGETENTEAFF